The source of this T cell receptor beta chain is a study of cytomegalovirus exposure and HLA in healthy donors. Study overall: Earlier sequencing of about 179 million T cells yielded around 100 million unique TCR beta sequences. Study observations and caveats: Later analysis identified 17,000 or so TCR beta sequences associated with HLA alleles, using a false discovery rate threshold of 0.05. A previous analysis found most TCR beta V segments productive roughly 90% or roughly 30% of the time.

This clone was found a few times. Its antigen is unknown. Both 60 Vbeta primers and 13 Jbeta primers went into the PCR. Authors' analysis steps: Roughly 10 million shared chains were among roughly 81 million unique TCR beta chains counted in a later analysis. Sequenced by immunoSEQ multiplex PCR; TCRdb stores in-frame clones only, minus some. The DNA was the basis for D and trimming; V, J and clone size are from that table. The profile shows some 110,000 clones, over 8% of them singletons. The CDR3 runs 11 residues. Trimming left V 1 base short and J 8 bases short, with 8 bases between. Germline CDR1 reads DFQATT; CDR2 reads SNEGSKA (reference sequence).

Specimen: PBMCs. The rearrangement uses TRBV20-1 and TRBJ1-2; perhaps TRBD1 as D (5 bases). This sequence was found in a man aged 25 to 40 in good health and CMV-seronegative. The CDR3 loop reads CSARVRGGYTF. The CDR3, as DNA: TGCAGTGCTAGAGTTAGGGGAGGCTACACCTTC.